This passage covers 18 T cell receptor beta chains from one sample sequenced in a study of OX40 agonist ivuxolimab in advanced cancers. The repertoire was sequenced with immunoSEQ multiplex PCR; TCRdb's copy has only in-frame clones and lacks some. The sample includes about 46,000 clones, under 90% of them seen just once. The sample here was CD4+ or CD8+ T cells sorted from blood, taken in a trial of the OX40 agonist ivuxolimab. These receptor sequences come from an adult with an advanced solid tumor such as melanoma, head and neck, liver or kidney cancer.

The J gene is TRBJ1-2, the V gene TRBV6-1; D is undetermined. This CDR3 has 14 residues. CDR1 and CDR2 (germline): MNHNS, SASEGT. V lost 5 bases, J lost 1 base, and 11 bases lay in between. The CDR3 DNA follows: TGTGCCAGCAGTCCCCCGACAAGTAACTATGGCTACACCTTC. Translation gives CASSPPTSNYGYTF.

This clone showed up just once. The chain joins TRBV30 to TRBJ1-2; TRBD1 matches at 7 bases. V shed 6 bases and J 1 base; nucleotides not matched to a gene: 8. Per germline, CDR1 GTSNPN and CDR2 SVGIG (reference sequence). CDR3 size: 14 residues. The CDR3 coding sequence is TGTGCCTGCCCCAGGGGGGGGGTTAACTATGGCTACACCTTC. It yields the protein CACPRGGVNYGYTF.

The V and J genes are TRBV7-3 and TRBJ1-3; 8 bases map to TRBD1. The germline CDR1 and CDR2 sequences are SGHTA and FQGTGA. The CDR3 is made up of 16 amino acids. The V and J ends lost 1 base and 10 bases, in that order; junction bases with no gene match: 12. DNA for the CDR3: TGTGCCAGCAGCTTAAGCTCCCGGGACAGGACCCTTACCATATATTTT. Protein sequence: CASSLSSRDRTLTIYF.

Remarks on this clone: The same CDR3 also results from other DNA sequences found in this sample. The chain is built from TRBV7-9 and TRBJ1-5, with TRBD1 as a possible D gene (5 bases). CDR3 length equals 14 residues. The germline gives CDR1 SEHNR, CDR2 FQNEAQ (reference sequence). V was pared by 3 bases and J by 4 bases, with 10 bases between. The CDR3 sequence is CASSFGGRNQPQHF. The CDR3 DNA reads as TGTGCCAGCAGCTTTGGGGGGAGGAATCAGCCCCAGCATTTT.

The chain links TRBV7-2 to TRBJ2-7, with D unclear. The CDR3 is 14 amino acids. Looked up from germline, CDR1 is SGHTA and CDR2 is FQGNSA. V was clipped by 5 bases and J by 4 bases, with 15 bases between them. This chain's CDR3 is CASSPAFGAYEQYF. In DNA, the CDR3 is TGTGCCAGCAGCCCCGCTTTTGGAGCATACGAGCAGTACTTC.

This chain uses TRBV2 with TRBJ1-1; 9 bases match TRBD1. Trimming took 9 bases from V and 5 from J; bases not matched to a gene: 10. Germline CDR1 reads SNHLY; CDR2 reads FYNNEI. CDR3 size: 14 residues. CDR3 sequence: CARSRDRERTEAFF. CDR3 sequence (DNA): TGTGCCAGATCTCGGGACAGGGAGCGAACTGAAGCTTTCTTT.

Regarding this clone: This sample includes further DNA sequences coding for the same CDR3. The chain employs TRBV27 and TRBJ2-3; D unclear. Germline V CDR1 and CDR2: MNHEY, SMNVEV (reference sequence). Trimming took off 0 bases at V and 0 bases at J, with 1 base between the two ends. CDR3 length: 13 amino acids. The CDR3 DNA follows: TGTGCCAGCAGTTTATCGAGCACAGATACGCAGTATTTT. Translating gives CASSLSSTDTQYF.

The J gene is TRBJ2-1, the V gene TRBV7-2; TRBD2 agrees at 10 bases. CDR1 is SGHTA and CDR2 is FQGNSA in the germline V gene. V was clipped by 3 bases and J by 0 bases; unmatched bases: 2. This CDR3 region has 16 residues. CDR3 region: CASSFSSGGSYNEQFF. The CDR3 region has the DNA TGTGCCAGCAGCTTTTCTAGCGGGGGCTCCTACAATGAGCAGTTCTTC.

The chain joins TRBV5-1 to TRBJ2-5, with TRBD2 identical over 10 bases. The CDR3 is 18 amino acids. V shed 4 bases and J 3 bases; nucleotides not matched to a gene: 15. The germline V gene has CDR1 SGHRS and CDR2 YFSETQ. The CDR3 sequence: CASSPGGSGGAVEETQYF. DNA for the CDR3: TGCGCCAGCAGCCCCGGTGGAAGCGGGGGGGCGGTCGAAGAGACCCAGTACTTC.

This clone was detected only a few times. The chain recombines TRBV7-9 with TRBJ2-7; D perhaps matches TRBD1 (6 bases). There are 15 residues in the CDR3. Trimming shortened V by 1 base and J by 7 bases, and 17 bases separated the two germline ends. Per the germline V gene, CDR1 is SEHNR and CDR2 is FQNEAQ (reference sequence). CDR3 DNA sequence: TGTGCCAGCAGCTTAGTCGGGGACATTGCCATGGAGCAGTACTTC. Amino acids: CASSLVGDIAMEQYF.

The chain combines TRBV5-5 with TRBJ1-2, with D possibly TRBD1 on 6 matching bases. Trimming removed 0 bases from V and 6 bases from J, with 15 bases in between. This CDR3 has 15 amino acids. Germline CDR1 and CDR2: SGHKS and YYEKEE (reference sequence). DNA of the CDR3: TGTGCCAGCAGCTTGGTGGATACAGGGTTGCATGGCTACACCTTC. Amino acids: CASSLVDTGLHGYTF.

V is TRBV7-8 and J is TRBJ2-7, with a possible D match to TRBD1 (6 bases). V was trimmed by 1 base and J by 3 bases, leaving 10 bases between them. Germline V gives CDR1 SGHVS, CDR2 FQNEAQ. The CDR3 runs 14 residues. The CDR3: CASSLDEGDYEQYF. CDR3 bases: TGTGCCAGCAGCTTAGATGAGGGGGACTACGAGCAGTACTTC.

The chain has TRBV7-2 and TRBJ2-5; TRBD2 agrees at 13 bases. The V and J ends lost 4 bases and 6 bases, in that order; junction bases with no gene match: 11. CDR1 SGHTA and CDR2 FQGNSA come from the germline V gene. The CDR3 runs 17 residues. The CDR3 DNA follows: TGTGCCAGCAGCTCCCACAGACTAGCGGGGGGTCCGAAGACCCAGTACTTC. Its protein is CASSSHRLAGGPKTQYF.

The chain combines TRBV9 with TRBJ1-1, with TRBD1 as a possible D gene (6 bases). Germline loops: CDR1 SGDLS, CDR2 YYNGEE. CDR3 length: 15 residues. The V and J ends lost 0 bases and 0 bases respectively, with 9 bases between them. The CDR3 coding sequence is TGTGCCAGCAGCGTAGGGAACAGGGTGAACACTGAAGCTTTCTTT. Amino acid sequence: CASSVGNRVNTEAFF.

V gene TRBV19 combines with J gene TRBJ1-6, with D uncertain. CDR1 is LNHDA and CDR2 is SQIVND in the germline V gene (reference sequence). V was cut by 3 bases and J by 4 bases, with 13 bases left in between. CDR3 length equals 16 residues. The CDR3, as DNA: TGTGCCAGTAGTATGTTTTTGACATCTTATAATTCACCCCTCCACTTT. Amino acid sequence: CASSMFLTSYNSPLHF. The variable domain in full, completed from reference TRBV19 and TRBJ1-6, reads DGGITQSPKYLFRKEGQNVTLSCEQNLNHDAMYWYRQDPGQGLRLIYYSQIVNDFQKGDIAEGYSVSREKKESFPLTVTSAQKNPTAFYLCASSMFLTSYNSPLHFGNGTRLTVT.

The V call is TRBV2, the J call TRBJ2-7; possibly TRBD1 for D (6 bases). CDR1 is SNHLY and CDR2 is FYNNEI in the germline V gene. The CDR3 is 13 residues long. Deletions cut 8 bases from V and 3 bases from J, with 14 bases between. DNA of the CDR3: TGTGCCAGCGGCCGGGACAAGGACTACGAGCAGTACTTC. Translated: CASGRDKDYEQYF. Using reference TRBV2 and TRBJ2-7 for the parts outside the CDR3, the full variable domain is EPEVTQTPSHQVTQMGQEVILRCVPISNHLYFYWYRQILGQKVEFLVSFYNNEISEKSEIFDDQFSVERPDGSNFTLKIRSTKLEDSAMYFCASGRDKDYEQYFGPGTRLTVT.

The rearrangement links TRBV7-9 to TRBJ1-4; no firm D call. Trimming pared 3 bases from V and 8 bases from J, leaving 13 bases between. This CDR3 contains 14 residues. From germline, CDR1 is SEHNR and CDR2 FQNEAQ (reference sequence). CDR3 loop: CASSLGPAGEKLFF. CDR3 sequence (DNA): TGTGCCAGCAGCTTGGGTCCGGCGGGAGAAAAACTGTTTTTT.

In its sample, this clone was seen a few times. J is TRBJ1-1 and V is TRBV2, with 7 bases lining up with TRBD1. V shed 6 bases, J shed 1 base, and the junction held 11 bases outside the gene matches. Germline values: CDR1 SNHLY, CDR2 FYNNEI. There are 16 residues in the CDR3. The CDR3 coding sequence is TGTGCCAGCAGCAGGGACAGCCGTCCGAGGAACACTGAAGCTTTCTTT. Its protein is CASSRDSRPRNTEAFF.